Following are 18 T cell receptor beta chains from one sample sequenced in a study of Ad26.COV2.S vaccination and SARS-CoV-2 variants. Assay used: immunoSEQ multiplex PCR; TCRdb lists only in-frame clones, some missing. The table includes 350,000 to 500,000 clones, about nine tenths detected once. Treatment here: some 20 received Ad26.COV2.S at low or high dose, single or two shots; roughly five received placebo; per-sample allocation not given. Following the first vaccine or placebo injection, samples were taken on day 63. The material sequenced was peripheral blood, taken in a trial of Ad26.COV2.S vaccine versus placebo. The receptors were gathered from a person between 18 and 59 years old who received the Ad26.COV2.S COVID-19 vaccine or a placebo.

The chain uses TRBV19 and TRBJ2-5; the match to TRBD2 covers 9 bases. V lost 6 bases, J lost 4 bases, and 15 bases stayed unmatched. Germline CDR1 reads LNHDA; CDR2 reads SQIVND (reference sequence). This CDR3 is built from 17 residues. Here the CDR3 reads CASRSSRAGGHRETQYF. The DNA for the CDR3 is TGTGCCAGTAGATCCTCGAGGGCGGGAGGGCATCGAGAGACCCAGTACTTC.

The chain recombines TRBV6-1 with TRBJ1-1; possibly TRBD1 for D (6 bases). Germline values: CDR1 MNHNS, CDR2 SASEGT. V lost 3 bases, J lost 0 bases, and 14 bases lay in between. CDR3 size: 16 residues. Here the CDR3 DNA reads TGTGCCAGCAGTGACCTCAGGGGACGGATGAACACTGAAGCTTTCTTT. Its protein product is CASSDLRGRMNTEAFF.

The J gene is TRBJ2-3, the V gene TRBV11-2; TRBD2 matches at 7 bases. This CDR3 is built from 15 residues. CDR1 and CDR2 (germline): SGHAT, FQNNGV. The junction had 9 bases not matched to a gene; V was cut back by 5 bases and J by 4 bases. The CDR3 DNA is TGTGCCAGCAGCCCCACGGGGGGTAGCCCAGATACGCAGTATTTT. Amino acids: CASSPTGGSPDTQYF.

The chain links TRBV6-6 to TRBJ2-7; unclear D gene. From germline, CDR1 is MNHNY and CDR2 SVGAGI (reference sequence). CDR3 length: 12 residues. V lost 7 bases and J lost 3, with 10 bases in between. CDR3 DNA: TGTGCCAGCACCTCCTCGGACTACGAGCAGTACTTC. Encoded protein: CASTSSDYEQYF.

The chain has TRBV2 and TRBJ2-2; TRBD1 might be the D (6 bases). V lost 5 bases to trimming and J lost 2 bases, with 12 bases between them. This CDR3 is 15 amino acids long. Germline CDR1 is SNHLY and CDR2 is FYNNEI. In DNA, the CDR3 is TGTGCCAGCAGTAACAGGGACACCAACACCGGGGAGCTGTTTTTT. Translated, it gives CASSNRDTNTGELFF.

V gene TRBV3-1 (or the pseudogene TRBV3-2) combines with J gene TRBJ2-5, with D possibly being TRBD1 (5 bases). The V end was cut by 4 bases, the J end by 0 bases, with 12 bases between. Germline V CDR1 and CDR2: LGHDT, YNNKEL (reference sequence). The CDR3 loop spans 15 amino acids. The CDR3 reads CASSRRWGYQETQYF. CDR3 coding DNA: TGTGCCAGCAGCCGCCGGTGGGGCTACCAAGAGACCCAGTACTTC.

DNA of the CDR3: TGTGCCAGCAGCTTATACCTGACAGGGGGGACAGATACGCAGTATTTT. Its protein product is CASSLYLTGGTDTQYF. The genes are TRBV7-9 and TRBJ2-3; 9 positions match TRBD1. Germline V gene lookup returns CDR1 SEHNR and CDR2 FQNEAQ (reference sequence). V shed 2 bases and J 3 bases; nucleotides not matched to a gene: 6. CDR3 length: 16 residues. The whole variable domain, filled in from reference TRBV7-9 and TRBJ2-3, reads DTGVSQNPRHKITKRGQNVTFRCDPISEHNRLYWYRQTLGQGPEFLTYFQNEAQLEKSRLLSDRFSAERPKGSFSTLEIQRTEQGDSAMYLCASSLYLTGGTDTQYFGPGTRLTVL.

J is TRBJ2-3 and V is TRBV19; D not certain. Per the germline V gene, CDR1 is LNHDA and CDR2 is SQIVND (reference sequence). The CDR3 is 17 amino acids. The V end lost 6 bases, the J end lost 2 bases, and 21 bases lay between the germline ends. The CDR3 coding sequence is TGTGCCAGTAGCACCCTCACTCCCAGCCTCGCCACAGATACGCAGTATTTT. Its protein product is CASSTLTPSLATDTQYF.

The V call is TRBV24-1, the J call TRBJ2-1, with TRBD2 matching 8 bases. The germline gives CDR1 KGHDR, CDR2 SFDVKD. The CDR3 runs to 15 residues. Unmatched junction bases numbered 8, after V lost 4 bases and J lost 7 bases. CDR3 sequence: CATSDHSTSENEQFF. DNA for the CDR3: TGTGCCACCAGTGACCATTCGACTAGCGAAAATGAGCAGTTCTTC.

The chain is built from TRBV30 and TRBJ2-7, with 10 positions matching TRBD1. This CDR3 is 15 amino acids long. In germline, CDR1 is GTSNPN, CDR2 SVGIG (reference sequence). Trimming took 3 bases from V and 2 from J; bases not matched to a gene: 7. The CDR3 protein is CAWRESGQGTYEQYF. The DNA for the CDR3 is TGTGCCTGGAGGGAGTCGGGACAGGGGACCTACGAGCAGTACTTC. Based on the CDR3 plus reference TRBV30 and TRBJ2-7, the full variable domain is SQTIHQWPATLVQPVGSPLSLECTVEGTSNPNLYWYRQAAGRGLQLLFYSVGIGQISSEVPQNLSASRPQDRQFILSSKKLLLSDSGFYLCAWRESGQGTYEQYFGPGTRLTVT.

The chain couples TRBV7-9 to TRBJ2-3; weak D call: TRBD1 (5 bases). The CDR3 is made up of 18 amino acids. Between the trimmed V and J ends, which lost 0 bases and 2 bases, there was a span of 18 bases. CDR1 SEHNR and CDR2 FQNEAQ come from the germline V gene (reference sequence). Here the CDR3 reads CASSLAKAQGLLTDTQYF. Here the CDR3 DNA reads TGTGCCAGCAGCTTAGCGAAGGCCCAGGGCCTCCTCACAGATACGCAGTATTTT.

This clone appeared a single time. This chain connects TRBV5-1 to TRBJ2-3; 8 bases agree with TRBD2. Looked up from germline, CDR1 is SGHRS and CDR2 is YFSETQ. V shed 1 base, J shed 4 bases, and the junction held 8 bases outside the gene matches. CDR3 length: 16 amino acids. CDR3 amino acids: CASSLRLAGPPDTQYF. DNA of the CDR3: TGCGCCAGCAGCTTGAGATTAGCGGGACCTCCAGATACGCAGTATTTT. Complete variable domain (other parts from reference TRBV5-1 and TRBJ2-3): KAGVTQTPRYLIKTRGQQVTLSCSPISGHRSVSWYQQTPGQGLQFLFEYFSETQRNKGNFPGRFSGRQFSNSRSEMNVSTLELGDSALYLCASSLRLAGPPDTQYFGPGTRLTVL.

This clone was detected only a few times. This sequence joins TRBV27 and TRBJ2-7, with D perhaps TRBD1 or TRBD2 (5 bases each). The CDR3 is made up of 14 amino acids. Germline-derived CDR1 and CDR2 are MNHEY and SMNVEV (reference sequence). Trimming took 5 bases from V and 4 from J, leaving 15 bases between them. The CDR3 spells CASSQGTRKYEQYF. CDR3 DNA sequence: TGTGCCAGCAGTCAAGGGACGCGGAAGTACGAGCAGTACTTC.

This clone was recorded once. V is TRBV7-8 and J is TRBJ2-3, with 9 bases fitting TRBD1. CDR1 SGHVS and CDR2 FQNEAQ come from the germline V gene. CDR3 length: 17 residues. The V and J ends lost 5 bases and 3 bases, in that order; junction bases with no gene match: 12. The CDR3 nucleotides read TGTGCCAGCAGCCGGGACAGGGAAGGGGCCGATACAGATACGCAGTATTTT. Its protein is CASSRDREGADTDTQYF.

The CDR3 sequence: CASSTTGSIETQYF. In DNA form, the CDR3 reads TGTGCCAGCAGTACCACGGGGTCCATAGAGACCCAGTACTTC. The chain carries TRBV28 and TRBJ2-5; TRBD2 is a possible D gene (5 bases). Germline V gene lookup returns CDR1 MDHEN and CDR2 SYDVKM. The CDR3 runs 14 residues. Deletions cut 5 bases from V and 4 bases from J, with 14 bases between. Using reference TRBV28 and TRBJ2-5 for the parts outside the CDR3, the full variable domain is DVKVTQSSRYLVKRTGEKVFLECVQDMDHENMFWYRQDPGLGLRLIYFSYDVKMKEKGDIPEGYSVSREKKERFSLILESASTNQTSMYLCASSTTGSIETQYFGPGTRLLVL.

This chain joins TRBV29-1 and TRBJ2-7; TRBD2 matches at 11 bases. This CDR3 is 17 amino acids long. CDR1 SQVTM and CDR2 ANQGSEA come from the germline V gene. V dropped 7 bases and J dropped 2; count of bases not matched to a gene: 16. The CDR3 region is CSAGLAGLPLEPYEQYF. CDR3 coding DNA: TGCAGCGCTGGACTAGCGGGTTTACCCCTTGAACCCTACGAGCAGTACTTC.

The V and J genes are TRBV30 and TRBJ1-2; unclear D gene. CDR3 length: 12 residues. CDR1 GTSNPN and CDR2 SVGIG come from the germline V gene (reference sequence). V was shortened by 4 bases and J by 8 bases, with 14 bases between the two germline ends. The DNA of the CDR3 is TGTGCCTGGATCGTGGGTTTGGAGGGCTACACCTTC. It translates to CAWIVGLEGYTF.

The CDR3 loop is CASSVSTGRSGNTIYF. The CDR3 DNA reads TGTGCCAGCAGCGTTTCGACAGGACGCTCTGGAAACACCATATATTTT. The rearrangement joins TRBV9 to TRBJ1-3, with a tentative D call TRBD1 (6 bases). CDR1 is SGDLS and CDR2 is YYNGEE in the germline V gene. V lost 2 bases to trimming and J lost 0 bases, with 12 bases between them. The CDR3 extends over 16 amino acids.